This T cell receptor beta chain emerged from a study of blood T cell repertoires in COVID-19. Germline loops: CDR1 MNHEY, CDR2 SVGAGI. Trimming removed 10 bases from V and 4 bases from J; junction bases left unmatched: 12. CDR3 size: 15 residues. Assay used: immunoSEQ multiplex PCR; TCRdb lists only in-frame clones, some missing. Among approximately 360,000 clones listed, roughly 88% were seen once. Sequences were obtained from PBMCs or T cells enriched from blood (not recorded which). V and J are TRBV6-5 and TRBJ1-5, with 8 bases that match TRBD1. The sequence derives from a woman aged 25 to 39 with acute COVID-19. The CDR3: CATGQGGRGNQPQHF. As DNA, the CDR3 is TGTGCCACCGGACAGGGTGGGAGAGGTAATCAGCCCCAGCATTTT.